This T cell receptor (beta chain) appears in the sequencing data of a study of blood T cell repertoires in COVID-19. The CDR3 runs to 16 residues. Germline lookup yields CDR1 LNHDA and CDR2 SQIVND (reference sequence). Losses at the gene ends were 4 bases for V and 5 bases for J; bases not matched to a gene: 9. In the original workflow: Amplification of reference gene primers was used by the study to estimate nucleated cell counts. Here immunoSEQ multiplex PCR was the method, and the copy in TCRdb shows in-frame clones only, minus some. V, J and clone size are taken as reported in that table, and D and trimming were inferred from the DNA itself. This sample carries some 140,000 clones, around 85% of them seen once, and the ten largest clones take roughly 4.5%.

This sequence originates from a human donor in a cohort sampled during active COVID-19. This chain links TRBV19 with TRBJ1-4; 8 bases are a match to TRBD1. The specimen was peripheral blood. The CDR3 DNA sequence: TGTGCCAGTAGTAAAGGGACAGGTGTAATGAATGAAAAACTGTTTTTT. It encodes CASSKGTGVMNEKLFF.